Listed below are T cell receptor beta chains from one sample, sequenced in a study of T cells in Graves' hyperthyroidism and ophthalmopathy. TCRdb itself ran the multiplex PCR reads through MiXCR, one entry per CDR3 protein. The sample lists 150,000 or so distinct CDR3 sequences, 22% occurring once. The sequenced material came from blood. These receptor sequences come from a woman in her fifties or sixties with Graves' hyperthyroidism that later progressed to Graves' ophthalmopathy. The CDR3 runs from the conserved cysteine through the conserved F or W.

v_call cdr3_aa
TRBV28 CASSLGAGLYEQYF
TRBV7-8 CASSPRDSSTDTQYF
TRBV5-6 CASSEAGSNYGYTF
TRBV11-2 CASSSLRNAIYF
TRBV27 CASSLGNEQFF
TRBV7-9 CASSSDPGQGNYEQYF
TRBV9 CTSSRRQDALYEQYF
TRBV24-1 CATSDTPGQINYGYTF
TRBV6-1 CASSPPTGRHQPQHF
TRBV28 CASRRQGSVETQYF
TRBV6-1 CASSSQDQGGNNSPLHF
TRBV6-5 CASSYSRAVQETQYF
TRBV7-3 CASSPTSGRADTQYF
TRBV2 CASSGQGTGELFF
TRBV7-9 CASSFVSGANTGELFF
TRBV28 CASSLLGGSNQPQHF
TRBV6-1 CASSTGMGQYF
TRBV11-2 CASSAGTGGFETQYF
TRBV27 CASSPYMNQPQHF
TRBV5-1 CASMDGQLNTEAFF
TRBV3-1 CASGTSGGNEQFF
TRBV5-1 CASSLGRGVTYNSPLHF
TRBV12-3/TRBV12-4 CASTGQGKGPQHF
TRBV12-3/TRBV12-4 CASSQGQIYTGELFF
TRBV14 CASSQLQVAKNIQYF
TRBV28 CASSPGGAGTGELFF
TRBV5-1 CASSLVGGYADTQYF